A single sample is the source of the 16 T cell receptor beta chains below, sequenced in a study of cytomegalovirus exposure and HLA in healthy donors. Clones were sequenced by immunoSEQ multiplex PCR, and TCRdb holds only the in-frame ones, with some missing. The sample consists of roughly 100,000 clones, about 95% of them appearing once. Sequencing was carried out using PBMCs. Source of these receptors: a woman between 18 and 29 years old in good health and CMV-seronegative.

The rearrangement uses TRBV7-9 and TRBJ2-3; no definite D call. The V end lost 5 bases, the J end lost 0 bases, and 18 bases lay between the germline ends. CDR3 size: 17 residues. CDR1 is SEHNR, CDR2 FQNEAQ, per germline (reference sequence). CDR3 DNA sequence: TGTGCCAGCAGCCCCCGGTTAGTTGTGAGTAGCACAGATACGCAGTATTTT. This translates into CASSPRLVVSSTDTQYF.

V gene TRBV11-3 combines with J gene TRBJ2-1, with 12 bases aligning to TRBD1. Trimming removed 4 bases from V and 1 base from J; junction bases left unmatched: 8. This CDR3 has 18 amino acids. Germline loops: CDR1 SGHNT, CDR2 YENEEA. The CDR3 DNA reads TGTGCCAGCAGCTCTGGGACAGGGGGCGATGTGTCCTACAATGAGCAGTTCTTC. Encoded protein: CASSSGTGGDVSYNEQFF.

This clone was counted a single time. The rearrangement links TRBV5-4 to TRBJ2-7; unclear D gene. Trimming left V 0 bases short and J 4 bases short, with 14 bases between. Germline V CDR1 and CDR2: SGHNT, YYREEE (reference sequence). The CDR3 loop spans 15 amino acids. The CDR3 reads CASSLEPSSNYEQYF. DNA for the CDR3: TGTGCCAGCAGCTTGGAGCCTAGTTCAAATTACGAGCAGTACTTC.

The rearrangement joins TRBV5-6 to TRBJ1-1; D is unclear. V lost 0 bases and J lost 6, with 15 bases in between. Germline V gene lookup returns CDR1 SGHDT and CDR2 YYEEEE. This CDR3 is built from 15 residues. CDR3 coding DNA: TGTGCCAGCAGCTTGGTATACATCGTGACATCTGAAGCTTTCTTT. Protein product: CASSLVYIVTSEAFF. Complete variable domain (other parts from reference TRBV5-6 and TRBJ1-1): DAGVTQSPTHLIKTRGQQVTLRCSPKSGHDTVSWYQQALGQGPQFIFQYYEEEERQRGNFPDRFSGHQFPNYSSELNVNALLLGDSALYLCASSLVYIVTSEAFFGQGTRLTVV.

The rearrangement uses TRBV10-1 and TRBJ2-7, with D possibly matching TRBD2 (7 bases). CDR3 length: 16 residues. The V and J ends lost 11 bases and 6 bases respectively, with 29 bases between them. From germline, CDR1 is WNHNN and CDR2 SYGVQD (reference sequence). In DNA, the CDR3 is TGCGCCCCTGTCGCGGGCGGACAGCTTAGGGAGGGCGAGCAGTACTTC. It translates to CAPVAGGQLREGEQYF.

The rearrangement uses TRBV7-9 and TRBJ2-1; D may be TRBD2 (6 bases). This CDR3 is 15 amino acids long. The ends were cut back, 0 bases at V and 6 bases at J, with 12 bases in the middle. The germline CDR1 and CDR2 sequences are SEHNR and FQNEAQ (reference sequence). Here the CDR3 reads CASSLATRDSNEQFF. CDR3 coding DNA: TGTGCCAGCAGCTTAGCTACCAGGGACTCCAATGAGCAGTTCTTC. Full variable domain (remainder filled in from reference TRBV7-9 and TRBJ2-1): DTGVSQNPRHKITKRGQNVTFRCDPISEHNRLYWYRQTLGQGPEFLTYFQNEAQLEKSRLLSDRFSAERPKGSFSTLEIQRTEQGDSAMYLCASSLATRDSNEQFFGPGTRLTVL.

The CDR3 DNA reads as TGCGCCAGCACCCGGACAGGGGAAGGCACCATATATTTT. Protein product: CASTRTGEGTIYF. The V call is TRBV10-1, the J call TRBJ1-3, with 9 positions matching TRBD1. After removal of 7 bases from V and 9 bases from J, the junction contained 7 bases not matched to a gene. Looked up from germline, CDR1 is WNHNN and CDR2 is SYGVQD (reference sequence). The CDR3 runs 13 residues.

The chain has TRBV18 and TRBJ1-2; no clear D gene. The germline gives CDR1 KGHSH, CDR2 LQKENI. The CDR3 is made up of 14 amino acids. The ends were cut back, 0 bases at V and 2 bases at J, with 7 bases in the middle. The CDR3 sequence is CASSPPGGNYGYTF. CDR3 nucleotides: TGTGCCAGCTCACCACCGGGAGGAAACTATGGCTACACCTTC.

This chain uses TRBV25-1 with TRBJ2-7, with 7 bases matching TRBD1. V shed 4 bases, J shed 1 base, and the junction held 10 bases outside the gene matches. The CDR3 is made up of 16 amino acids. Germline CDR1 and CDR2: MGHDK and SYGVNS. The CDR3 DNA reads as TGTGCCAGCAGTGGTACGGACAGGAAAACGTCCTACGAGCAGTACTTC. It codes for CASSGTDRKTSYEQYF.

This clone has just one count. V is TRBV18 and J is TRBJ2-7; tentatively, D is TRBD1 (5 bases). Trimming took off 2 bases at V and 2 bases at J, with 13 bases between the two ends. Germline V gene lookup returns CDR1 KGHSH and CDR2 LQKENI. The CDR3 is 15 residues long. The CDR3 spells CASSPEQGSAYEQYF. CDR3 coding DNA: TGTGCCAGCTCACCAGAGCAGGGAAGCGCCTACGAGCAGTACTTC.

V is TRBV25-1 and J is TRBJ2-2, with TRBD2 matching over 11 bases. The germline V gene encodes CDR1 MGHDK and CDR2 SYGVNS. Losses at the gene ends were 6 bases for V and 6 bases for J; bases not matched to a gene: 6. This CDR3 region has 15 residues. The CDR3 here is CASSTLAGAAGELFF. The CDR3 DNA reads TGTGCCAGCAGCACACTAGCGGGAGCGGCCGGGGAGCTGTTTTTT.

The chain couples TRBV5-1 to TRBJ1-1, with a tentative D call TRBD1 (6 bases). CDR3 length: 14 amino acids. The V and J ends lost 0 bases and 4 bases respectively, with 10 bases between them. The germline gives CDR1 SGHRS, CDR2 YFSETQ. CDR3 amino acids: CASSLGQGFTEAFF. CDR3 coding DNA: TGCGCCAGCAGCTTGGGGCAGGGGTTCACTGAAGCTTTCTTT.

The chain joins TRBV29-1 to TRBJ2-3; D is uncertain. CDR3 length: 12 amino acids. Germline loops: CDR1 SQVTM, CDR2 ANQGSEA. V was trimmed by 6 bases and J by 6 bases, leaving 13 bases between them. Written as DNA, the CDR3 is TGCAGCGTGATTTATGAGGCGGATACGCAGTATTTT. Residues: CSVIYEADTQYF.

The genes are TRBV11-2 and TRBJ1-1; unclear D gene. The V gene lost 5 bases and the J gene lost 1 base, with 8 bases spanning the gap. This CDR3 is built from 13 residues. Germline V gene lookup returns CDR1 SGHAT and CDR2 FQNNGV. The CDR3 loop is CASSPSGNTEAFF. For the CDR3, the DNA is TGTGCCAGCAGCCCCTCAGGGAACACTGAAGCTTTCTTT.

This rearrangement joins TRBV5-4 to TRBJ2-2, with D possibly being TRBD2 (6 bases). Germline loops: CDR1 SGHNT, CDR2 YYREEE (reference sequence). CDR3 length: 15 residues. V was shortened by 4 bases and J by 5 bases, with 15 bases between the two germline ends. The CDR3 loop reads CASSPGRSGTGELFF. The CDR3 DNA reads TGTGCCAGCAGCCCGGGCAGGAGCGGGACCGGGGAGCTGTTTTTT.

The chain links TRBV4-1 to TRBJ2-7; D unresolved. Trimming removed 2 bases at V and 1 base at J, with 9 bases between. The germline V gene encodes CDR1 MGHRA and CDR2 YSYEKL. The CDR3 loop spans 14 amino acids. The CDR3 coding sequence is TGCGCCAGCAGCCAATCTCAGGCGTCCTACGAGCAGTACTTC. This encodes CASSQSQASYEQYF.